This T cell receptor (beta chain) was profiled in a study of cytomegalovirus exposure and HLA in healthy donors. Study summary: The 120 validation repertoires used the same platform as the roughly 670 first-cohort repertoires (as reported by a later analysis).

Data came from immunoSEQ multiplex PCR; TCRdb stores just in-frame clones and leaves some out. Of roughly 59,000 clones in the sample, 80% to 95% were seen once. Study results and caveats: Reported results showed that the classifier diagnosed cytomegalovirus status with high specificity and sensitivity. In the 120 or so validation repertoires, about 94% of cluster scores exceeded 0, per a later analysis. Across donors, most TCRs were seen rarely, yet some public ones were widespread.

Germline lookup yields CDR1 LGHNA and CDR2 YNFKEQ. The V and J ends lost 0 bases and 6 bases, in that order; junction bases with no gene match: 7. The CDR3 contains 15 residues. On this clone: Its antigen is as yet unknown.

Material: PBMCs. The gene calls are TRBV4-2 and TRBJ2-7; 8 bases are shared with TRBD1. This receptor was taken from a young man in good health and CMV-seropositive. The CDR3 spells CASSQDQGALLEQYF. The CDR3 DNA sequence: TGTGCCAGCAGCCAAGACCAGGGGGCGCTTCTCGAGCAGTACTTC.